The rows below give T cell receptor beta chains drawn from one sample of a study of blood T cell repertoires in COVID-19. TCRdb keeps only in-frame clones here, not all; method: immunoSEQ multiplex PCR. The sample includes about 250,000 clones, 89% seen only once; the top ten take approximately 0.85%. The specimen was peripheral blood. These receptor sequences come from a woman aged 40 to 50 who had recovered from COVID-19. Each CDR3 is given with its conserved first and last residue. D genes are given only for firm matches. Clone size is stated in some rows and not others, as once, few, many or a class when expanded.

>TRBD1|-|TRBJ1-1|TRBV5-4
TGTGCCAGCAGTAAACAGGGGGCGGGGACTGAAGCTTTCTTT
CASSKQGAGTEAFF
>-|-|TRBJ2-1|TRBV3-1/TRBV3-2
TGTGCCAGCAGCCGGTCCGGGACACAATACAATGAGCAGTTCTTC
CASSRSGTQYNEQFF
>TRBD2|-|TRBJ2-1|TRBV7-2
TGTGCCAGCAGCTTAGCGCAGCGGGGGGGCGGTGAGCAGTTCTTC
CASSLAQRGGGEQFF
>TRBD1|-|TRBJ2-5|TRBV12-3/TRBV12-4
TGTGCCAGCAGTGAGGACAGGGGGAGATTTGTGTACTTC
CASSEDRGRFVYF
>-|-|TRBJ2-1|TRBV6-5
TGTGCCAGCAGTTACTCGAATCAGTACAATGAGCAGTTCTTC
CASSYSNQYNEQFF
>-|-|TRBJ1-1|TRBV21-1
TGTGCCAGCAGTTCTCCAGGGGGGAACACTGAAGCTTTCTTT
CASSSPGGNTEAFF
>-|few|TRBJ1-5|TRBV19
TGTGCCAGCCGTACTATGGCAGAAAATAGCAATCAGCCCCAGCATTTT
CASRTMAENSNQPQHF
>TRBD2|-|TRBJ2-1|TRBV11-3
TGTGCCAGCAGCCCTAGCGGGAGGTCACACAATGAGCAGTTCTTC
CASSPSGRSHNEQFF
>-|-|TRBJ1-2|TRBV10-3
TGTGCCATCAGTGCCTCAGGGTCAATGGACTATGGCTACACCTTC
CAISASGSMDYGYTF
>-|once|TRBJ2-1|TRBV9
TGTGCCAGCAGCCCACGACAGTCGAGCTCCTACAATGAGCAGTTCTTC
CASSPRQSSSYNEQFF
>TRBD1|-|TRBJ1-2|TRBV29-1
TGCAGCGTTTCGACAGGGGCCTCTGGCTACACCTTC
CSVSTGASGYTF
>TRBD2|-|TRBJ2-3|TRBV9
TGTGCCAGCGGGGGGGTGCCCCCAGATACGCAGTATTTT
CASGGVPPDTQYF
>-|-|TRBJ1-6|TRBV11-2
TGTGCCAGCAGCTTAGGGGCCCGGAATAATTCACCCCTCCACTTT
CASSLGARNNSPLHF
>TRBD1|-|TRBJ1-5|TRBV10-3
TGTGCCATCAGTAGCGAGACAGGGAATAATAGGGCCAATCAGCCCCAGCATTTT
CAISSETGNNRANQPQHF
>-|-|TRBJ2-3|TRBV6-5
TGTGCCAGCAGCCGCACAGTAAGCACAGATACGCAGTATTTT
CASSRTVSTDTQYF
>-|-|TRBJ2-5|TRBV2
TGTGCCAGCAGGAAAGGGGTGGCAGGGGCCCAAGAGACCCAGTACTTC
CASRKGVAGAQETQYF
>-|-|TRBJ2-7|TRBV30
TGTGCCTGGAGGACTAGTCACGAGCAGTACTTC
CAWRTSHEQYF
>TRBD1|-|TRBJ2-5|TRBV11-2
TGTGCCAGCAGCCCACCGGACAGGCACCAAGAGACCCAGTACTTC
CASSPPDRHQETQYF
>-|-|TRBJ2-2|TRBV10-1
TGCGCCAGCAGTGGGCACAGCACCGGGGAGCTGTTTTTT
CASSGHSTGELFF
>TRBD2|once|TRBJ2-1|TRBV9
TGTGCCAGCAGCGGTGGACTAGCGGGTGAGCAGTTCTTC
CASSGGLAGEQFF
>-|few|TRBJ2-7|TRBV5-1
TGCGCCAGCAGCTTGGATAGTAGCTTCTACGAGCAGTACTTC
CASSLDSSFYEQYF
>TRBD2|-|TRBJ2-7|TRBV28
TGTGCCTCCGGGCTAGCGGGAGGGTTGGCCCTCTACGAGCAGTACTTC
CASGLAGGLALYEQYF
>-|-|TRBJ1-1|TRBV7-9
TGTGCCAGCAGCTTAGATGCAGGTAGGAAAACTGAAGCTTTCTTT
CASSLDAGRKTEAFF
>-|-|TRBJ2-1|TRBV27
TGTGCCAGCAGTCCCCAAGCCGTCTATGAGCAGTTCTTC
CASSPQAVYEQFF
>-|-|TRBJ1-1|TRBV6-2/TRBV6-3
TGTGCCAGCAGTCCCGTCGGACAGACGACGGAAGCTTTCTTT
CASSPVGQTTEAFF
>TRBD1|-|TRBJ1-2|TRBV3-1/TRBV3-2
TGTGCCAGCAGCCGACAGGGCCCAGGCAGTGGCTACACCTTC
CASSRQGPGSGYTF
>-|-|TRBJ2-7|TRBV5-1
TGCGCCAGCAGCTCCGGCCCCGGGGGCGAGCAGTACTTC
CASSSGPGGEQYF
>-|-|TRBJ2-3|TRBV6-5
TGTGCCAGCAGTCCAGGGGCTAGCACAGATACGCAGTATTTT
CASSPGASTDTQYF
>TRBD2|-|TRBJ2-1|TRBV27
TGTGCCAGCAGGCGACTAGCGGGAGATAATGAGCAGTTCTTC
CASRRLAGDNEQFF
>-|few|TRBJ1-1|TRBV6-2/TRBV6-3
TGTGCCAGCAGTTACTGGGACACCGGCGGGACTGAAGCTTTCTTT
CASSYWDTGGTEAFF
>TRBD2|-|TRBJ2-1|TRBV2
TGTGCCAGCAGTCCTACTCCGGGACTAGCGGGGTCTAATGAGCAGTTCTTC
CASSPTPGLAGSNEQFF
>TRBD1|-|TRBJ2-7|TRBV7-6
TGTGCCAGCAGCTCGGACAGGGGAATTTCCTACGAGCAGTACTTC
CASSSDRGISYEQYF
>TRBD1|-|TRBJ1-1|TRBV6-5
TGTGCCAGCAGTTCGACAGGGGGCGCGGACACTGAAGCTTTCTTT
CASSSTGGADTEAFF
>-|-|TRBJ2-5|TRBV19
TGTGCCAGTAGTACTGGGCGGGGCCAAGAGACCCAGTACTTC
CASSTGRGQETQYF
>-|-|TRBJ1-2|TRBV5-1
TGCGCCAGCAGCTTAGGGTATGGTGGCAGGGTCGATGGCTACACCTTC
CASSLGYGGRVDGYTF
>TRBD2|once|TRBJ2-2|TRBV5-1
TGCGCCAGCAGCTTGGGGAGGCTAGCGGGAGTAGACACCGGGGAGCTGTTTTTT
CASSLGRLAGVDTGELFF
>TRBD2|-|TRBJ2-1|TRBV7-3
TGTGCCAGCAGCTTAATGGCTAGCGGGAGGGACATACTTGCCAATGAGCAGTTCTTC
CASSLMASGRDILANEQFF
>-|-|TRBJ1-1|TRBV5-8
TGTGCCAGCGAGGGCCCCGGGGGGGCGTTGAACACTGAAGCTTTCTTT
CASEGPGGALNTEAFF
>-|-|TRBJ2-3|TRBV2
TGTGCCAGCAGCTTACTGACAGATACGCAGTATTTT
CASSLLTDTQYF
>TRBD1|-|TRBJ2-2|TRBV3-1/TRBV3-2
TGTGCCAGCAGCCAAGAACAGGGGGGCACCGGGGAGCTGTTTTTT
CASSQEQGGTGELFF
>-|-|TRBJ1-5|TRBV5-4
TGTGCCAGCAGCGAGGGTAGGGATCAGCCCCAGCATTTT
CASSEGRDQPQHF
>TRBD2|-|TRBJ2-3|TRBV7-9
TGTGCCAGCTTTGCGAGCGGGGAGATCACAGCAGATACGCAGTATTTT
CASFASGEITADTQYF
>TRBD1|-|TRBJ1-3|TRBV19
TGTGCCAGTAGTATCCCCGGACAGGGGAGAAACACCATATATTTT
CASSIPGQGRNTIYF
>-|-|TRBJ1-1|TRBV19
TGTGCCAGTAGTATAAGACAGCTCATGAACACTGAAGCTTTCTTT
CASSIRQLMNTEAFF
>-|-|TRBJ2-1|TRBV28
TGTGCCAGCAGTCTAAGCTTGCCCAAGCAGTTCTTC
CASSLSLPKQFF
>-|-|TRBJ2-3|TRBV3-1/TRBV3-2
TGTGCCAGCAGCCCCACGCAGACAAGCACAGATACGCAGTATTTT
CASSPTQTSTDTQYF
>TRBD2|-|TRBJ2-3|TRBV3-1/TRBV3-2
TGTGCCAGCAGCTCAACTAGCGGGTCTAGCACAGATACGCAGTATTTT
CASSSTSGSSTDTQYF
>TRBD2|few|TRBJ2-3|TRBV11-3
TGTGCCAGCAGCTTAGGGGTAGCGGGAGATCCAGATACGCAGTATTTT
CASSLGVAGDPDTQYF
>TRBD2|-|TRBJ2-3|TRBV2
TGTGCCAGCAGTGAACTAGCGGGCCCAGATACGCAGTATTTT
CASSELAGPDTQYF
>-|-|TRBJ2-7|TRBV28
TGTGCCAGCAGTTTAGGGGGCGGCATCCCCTACGAGCAGTACTTC
CASSLGGGIPYEQYF
>TRBD1|-|TRBJ1-2|TRBV7-2
TGTGCCAGCAGCTTAGCAGTTGGGACAGGGGGAGGCTATGGCTACACCTTC
CASSLAVGTGGGYGYTF
>-|-|TRBJ1-6|TRBV6-4
TGTGCCAGCAGTCGGGAAGAAGGAAATTCACCCCTCCACTTT
CASSREEGNSPLHF
>-|once|TRBJ2-1|TRBV18
TGTGCCAGCTCACCTTCGGAGTTGCGTGAGCAGTTCTTC
CASSPSELREQFF
>TRBD2|-|TRBJ2-1|TRBV12-3/TRBV12-4
TGTGCCAGCACCACCGGGGGGGGTGAGCAGTTCTTC
CASTTGGGEQFF
>TRBD2|-|TRBJ2-5|TRBV5-1
TGCGCCAGCAGCTTAGGCGTGACTAGCGGGAGCGAGACCCAGTACTTC
CASSLGVTSGSETQYF
>-|-|TRBJ2-3|TRBV29-1
TGCAGCGTTGAAGATTGGACAGGGGGACTAGCGGCATCAGATACGCAGTATTTT
CSVEDWTGGLAASDTQYF
>-|few|TRBJ2-4|TRBV6-5
TGTGCCAGCAGTTACTCAGGGAGTGCAGCCAAAAACATTCAGTACTTC
CASSYSGSAAKNIQYF
>-|once|TRBJ2-5|TRBV3-1/TRBV3-2
TGTGCCAGCAGCCAAGATAGAGCACGTCGGGAGACCCAGTACTTC
CASSQDRARRETQYF
>TRBD1|-|TRBJ1-3|TRBV4-2
TGTGCCAGCAGCCAAGCTACGATACAGGGGGCTGGAAACACCATATATTTT
CASSQATIQGAGNTIYF